A single sample gave rise to the 30 T cell receptor beta chains below, sequenced in a study of T cell responses to AZD1222 COVID-19 vaccine. The data were produced by immunoSEQ multiplex PCR, yet TCRdb's version contains in-frame clones alone and is incomplete. The table lists about 140,000 clones, roughly nine tenths of them singletons. The input for sequencing was peripheral blood, taken 28 days after the second dose of the MenACWY control vaccine. The receptor set was obtained from an adult who received the MenACWY meningococcal vaccine as a control.

For this clone: Within the sample, other DNA sequences also encode this same CDR3. The chain couples TRBV18 to TRBJ2-7; D remains ambiguous. V lost 3 bases, J lost 3 bases, and 6 bases lay in between. The CDR3 runs 12 residues. Per the germline V gene, CDR1 is KGHSH and CDR2 is LQKENI. The CDR3 sequence is CASSPDRYEQYF. CDR3 DNA sequence: TGTGCCAGCTCACCCGATCGCTACGAGCAGTACTTC.

The V call is TRBV28, the J call TRBJ1-2; possible D gene TRBD1, 6 bases. V was shortened by 6 bases and J by 2 bases, with 19 bases between the two germline ends. The V gene's germline CDR1 is MDHEN and CDR2 SYDVKM. CDR3 length equals 16 residues. CDR3 loop: CASSPGGQTTNYGYTF. The CDR3 DNA is TGTGCCAGCAGCCCGGGGGGGCAGACAACAAACTATGGCTACACCTTC.

The V and J genes are TRBV11-2 and TRBJ1-1; TRBD1 agrees at 10 bases. This CDR3 spans 15 amino acids. Germline trimming cut 5 bases from V and 6 bases from J; bases unmatched to any gene: 9. CDR1 and CDR2 from the germline V gene are SGHAT and FQNNGV. The CDR3 loop reads CASSPRGQGSSEAFF. Written as DNA, the CDR3 is TGTGCCAGCAGCCCCAGGGGACAGGGGAGTTCTGAAGCTTTCTTT.

The chain couples TRBV3-1 (or the pseudogene TRBV3-2) to TRBJ1-1, with TRBD1 as a possible D gene (5 bases). Trimming took off 1 base at V and 3 bases at J, with 6 bases between the two ends. Germline-derived CDR1 and CDR2 are LGHDT and YNNKEL (reference sequence). CDR3 length equals 13 residues. In DNA form, the CDR3 reads TGTGCCAGCAGCCAAGGGGGACACACTGAAGCTTTCTTT. Its protein product is CASSQGGHTEAFF.

V is TRBV28 and J is TRBJ2-7; D remains ambiguous. The CDR3 length is 12 residues. Looked up from germline, CDR1 is MDHEN and CDR2 is SYDVKM. V gave up 2 bases and J gave up 7 bases, with 9 bases separating them. The CDR3 region has the DNA TGTGCCAGCAGTTTAGTCCTAGGTGAGCAGTACTTC. Translated, it gives CASSLVLGEQYF. The full variable domain, with the rest looked up from reference TRBV28 and TRBJ2-7, is DVKVTQSSRYLVKRTGEKVFLECVQDMDHENMFWYRQDPGLGLRLIYFSYDVKMKEKGDIPEGYSVSREKKERFSLILESASTNQTSMYLCASSLVLGEQYFGPGTRLTVT.

V usage is TRBV18 and J usage is TRBJ1-4; 12 positions match TRBD1. Germline trimming cut 3 bases from V and 4 bases from J; bases unmatched to any gene: 6. Looked up from germline, CDR1 is KGHSH and CDR2 is LQKENI. The CDR3 runs 17 residues. The CDR3 DNA reads as TGTGCCAGCTCACCGCAGGGACAGGGGGCTGTTAATGAAAAACTGTTTTTT. Translating gives CASSPQGQGAVNEKLFF.

The chain carries TRBV6-1 and TRBJ2-7; no reliable D call. This CDR3 is 11 amino acids long. V was cut by 2 bases and J by 6 bases, with 5 bases left in between. Per the germline V gene, CDR1 is MNHNS and CDR2 is SASEGT. DNA for the CDR3: TGTGCCAGCAGTGAAAAGGTCGAGCAGTACTTC. Residues: CASSEKVEQYF.

This clone was observed a single time. This chain links TRBV7-8 with TRBJ1-1, with 7 bases matching TRBD1. The CDR3 contains 15 residues. With V trimmed by 3 bases and J by 6 bases, 10 bases remained unmatched. The germline gives CDR1 SGHVS, CDR2 FQNEAQ. In DNA, the CDR3 is TGTGCCAGCAGCTTCGAGGGGGCGCGGGTATCTGAAGCTTTCTTT. Its protein product is CASSFEGARVSEAFF. Drawing the rest from reference TRBV7-8 and TRBJ1-1, the complete variable domain is GAGVSQSPRYKVAKRGQDVALRCDPISGHVSLFWYQQALGQGPEFLTYFQNEAQLDKSGLPSDRFFAERPEGSVSTLKIQRTQQEDSAVYLCASSFEGARVSEAFFGQGTRLTVV.

This chain links TRBV5-1 with TRBJ2-1; D is undetermined. Germline V gene data show CDR1 as SGHRS and CDR2 as YFSETQ. The CDR3 totals 13 residues. V was clipped by 4 bases and J by 8 bases, with 13 bases between them. CDR3 protein: CASSQPHLDEQFF. Here the CDR3 DNA reads TGCGCCAGCAGCCAGCCGCATCTCGATGAGCAGTTCTTC.

This chain joins TRBV5-1 and TRBJ2-1; TRBD1 agrees at 8 bases. The CDR3 contains 15 residues. The germline gives CDR1 SGHRS, CDR2 YFSETQ. V was clipped by 4 bases and J by 0 bases; unmatched bases: 3. The CDR3 sequence: CASSDGQGSYNEQFF. CDR3 DNA sequence: TGCGCCAGCAGCGACGGACAGGGCTCCTACAATGAGCAGTTCTTC.

DNA of the CDR3: TGCAGCCTCGGTGGGTTAAGTGAGCAGTTCTTC. Its translation: CSLGGLSEQFF. The genes are TRBV29-1 and TRBJ2-1; D remains unclear. Trimming removed 8 bases at V and 9 bases at J, with 14 bases between. In germline, CDR1 is SQVTM, CDR2 ANQGSEA. CDR3 length equals 11 residues.

V is TRBV7-3 and J is TRBJ2-3; 11 nucleotides match TRBD2. The ends lost 2 bases at V and 1 base at J; junction bases unmatched: 11. CDR3 length equals 19 residues. Germline V lookup: CDR1 SGHTA, CDR2 FQGTGA. The CDR3 protein is CASSLDGTSGLGGTDTQYF. CDR3 nucleotide sequence: TGTGCCAGCAGCTTAGACGGGACTAGCGGCCTTGGCGGCACAGATACGCAGTATTTT.

The chain carries TRBV18 and TRBJ1-5, with D possibly being TRBD1 (6 bases). The CDR3 loop spans 15 amino acids. V shed 4 bases and J shed 7 bases, with 17 bases lying between them. Germline CDR1 KGHSH, CDR2 LQKENI. The CDR3, as DNA: TGTGCCAGCTCACTAAACCAAGAGCAGGGGCAGCCCCAGCATTTT. Translation: CASSLNQEQGQPQHF.

As DNA, the CDR3 is TGTGCCAGCAGTTTAGGGACAGGGACTTCCTTTAACTATGGCTACACCTTC. Translated: CASSLGTGTSFNYGYTF. The V call is TRBV28, the J call TRBJ1-2; TRBD1 agrees at 9 bases. With 2 bases clipped from V and 1 base from J, the junction kept 8 bases outside the gene matches. The V gene's germline CDR1 is MDHEN and CDR2 SYDVKM. The CDR3 consists of 17 residues.

The chain recombines TRBV29-1 with TRBJ2-7, with D possibly being TRBD2 (5 bases). The CDR3 runs 13 residues. Germline CDR1 SQVTM, CDR2 ANQGSEA. Trimming cost V 6 bases and J 2 bases, with 14 bases left between them. The DNA for the CDR3 is TGCAGCGTCCGAATGGACTTCACCTACGAGCAGTACTTC. As protein: CSVRMDFTYEQYF.

This chain joins TRBV9 and TRBJ1-1; D unresolved. CDR3 length: 14 residues. V was trimmed by 0 bases and J by 1 base, leaving 7 bases between them. Per the germline V gene, CDR1 is SGDLS and CDR2 is YYNGEE. CDR3 sequence: CASSVGQTNTEAFF. Here the CDR3 DNA reads TGTGCCAGCAGCGTAGGGCAGACGAACACTGAAGCTTTCTTT.

Here the CDR3 DNA reads TGTGCCAGCTCATCCCAAGGCGGTTTTAGGGGACAGGGGTCTGAAGCTTTCTTT. Its translation: CASSSQGGFRGQGSEAFF. The V gene is TRBV18, the J gene TRBJ1-1; TRBD1 matches 10 bases. CDR3 size: 18 residues. Germline trimming cut 5 bases from V and 6 bases from J; bases unmatched to any gene: 18. Germline CDR1 reads KGHSH; CDR2 reads LQKENI.

The chain uses TRBV20-1 and TRBJ1-4; 7 bases agree with TRBD1. V dropped 3 bases and J dropped 8; count of bases not matched to a gene: 6. The CDR3 is 13 amino acids. Germline values: CDR1 DFQATT, CDR2 SNEGSKA (reference sequence). The CDR3 DNA reads TGCAGTGCTAGTCAGGGGGGGGAGGAAAAACTGTTTTTT. Translating it yields CSASQGGEEKLFF.

V is TRBV6-5 and J is TRBJ2-7, with 7 bases lining up with TRBD1. CDR3 length: 15 residues. Germline CDR1 MNHEY, CDR2 SVGAGI. V trimming: 10 bases; J trimming: 5 bases; junction bases outside the gene matches: 17. The CDR3 protein is CATTRGQAAGNEQYF. CDR3 nucleotide sequence: TGTGCCACTACAAGGGGGCAGGCCGCAGGGAACGAGCAGTACTTC.

This clone has just one count. V and J are TRBV19 and TRBJ1-1; tentative D call: TRBD1 (5 bases). This CDR3 spans 16 amino acids. The V gene lost 2 bases and the J gene lost 4 bases, with 17 bases spanning the gap. Germline lookup yields CDR1 LNHDA and CDR2 SQIVND (reference sequence). CDR3 sequence (DNA): TGTGCCAGTAGTATACTAAAACCGAAAAGGGGCACTGAAGCTTTCTTT. This encodes CASSILKPKRGTEAFF.

The V call is TRBV4-1, the J call TRBJ2-1; TRBD1 or TRBD2 may be the D gene (6 bases each). The germline V gene encodes CDR1 MGHRA and CDR2 YSYEKL. The V gene lost 0 bases and the J gene lost 3 bases, with 18 bases spanning the gap. The CDR3 consists of 18 residues. CDR3 protein: CASSQEGGVVWVYNEQFF. The CDR3 DNA reads TGCGCCAGCAGCCAAGAGGGGGGCGTGGTGTGGGTCTACAATGAGCAGTTCTTC.

This clone was observed a handful of times. The genes are TRBV21-1 and TRBJ2-7; the DNA was not compared with TRBD2, the D call given in the table. TRBV21-1 represents a pseudogene. The CDR3 runs 14 residues. CDR3 in amino acids: CASSNAANSYEQYF. The CDR3 coding sequence is TGTGCCAGCAGCAACGCGGCCAACTCCTACGAGCAGTACTTC.

The chain uses TRBV11-2 and TRBJ1-1; D is uncertain. In germline, CDR1 is SGHAT, CDR2 FQNNGV. Trimming took off 4 bases at V and 4 bases at J, with 10 bases between the two ends. The CDR3 is 13 amino acids. In nucleotides, the CDR3 is TGTGCCAGCAGCTCTGGGTTAACCACTGAAGCTTTCTTT. This sequence encodes CASSSGLTTEAFF.

J is TRBJ1-6 and V is TRBV3-1 (or the pseudogene TRBV3-2); the match to TRBD1 covers 9 bases. V lost 0 bases, J lost 10 bases, and 4 bases stayed unmatched. Germline V gene sequence: CDR1 LGHDT, CDR2 YNNKEL (reference sequence). The CDR3 is 15 amino acids. CDR3 amino acids: CASSQEGTGNSPLHF. In nucleotides, the CDR3 is TGTGCCAGCAGCCAAGAGGGGACAGGGAACTCACCCCTCCACTTT.

The chain has TRBV7-9 and TRBJ2-5; D gene uncertain. Looked up from germline, CDR1 is SEHNR and CDR2 is FQNEAQ (reference sequence). The V end lost 1 base, the J end lost 6 bases, and 12 bases lay between the germline ends. The CDR3 spans 14 residues. CDR3 loop: CASSLVTSWQTQYF. The DNA of the CDR3 is TGTGCCAGCAGCTTAGTGACATCTTGGCAGACCCAGTACTTC.

CDR3 coding DNA: TGTGCCAGCAGCCAAGATTCCCGGAGAGTCCACGAGCAGTACTTC. Amino acids: CASSQDSRRVHEQYF. The chain joins TRBV3-1 (or the pseudogene TRBV3-2) to TRBJ2-7; no reliable D call. CDR1 LGHDT and CDR2 YNNKEL come from the germline V gene (reference sequence). This CDR3 comprises 15 residues. V gave up 0 bases and J gave up 5 bases, with 14 bases separating them.

The rearrangement joins TRBV6-2 or TRBV6-3 to TRBJ2-7; no clear D gene. CDR1 is MNHEY, CDR2 SVGEGT, per germline. Trimming stripped 2 bases from V and 2 bases from J, with 10 bases between. The CDR3 is made up of 14 amino acids. CDR3 DNA: TGTGCCAGCAGTTACATTAGACACACCTACGAGCAGTACTTC. Its translation is CASSYIRHTYEQYF.

V is TRBV7-9 and J is TRBJ2-3; D possibly corresponds to TRBD2 (6 bases). CDR3 length equals 13 residues. V dropped 9 bases and J dropped 6 bases, with 16 bases sitting between them. CDR1 is SEHNR and CDR2 is FQNEAQ in the germline V gene (reference sequence). The CDR3 DNA is TGTGCCAGGCTGGAGGGCTTGGCGGATACGCAGTATTTT. It codes for CARLEGLADTQYF.

V is TRBV12-5 and J is TRBJ1-5; D ambiguous. The V end lost 7 bases, the J end lost 8 bases, and 21 bases lay between the germline ends. This CDR3 contains 15 residues. Germline CDR1 is LGHNT and CDR2 is FRNRAP. Here the CDR3 DNA reads TGTGCTAGTGCAATAGATGGGCCCACAATCAAGCCCCAGCATTTT. Its translation: CASAIDGPTIKPQHF.

The V call is TRBV5-5, the J call TRBJ1-1, with D uncertain. Germline CDR1 is SGHKS and CDR2 is YYEKEE (reference sequence). The CDR3 is 14 residues long. Between the trimmed V and J ends, which lost 0 bases and 4 bases, there was a span of 10 bases. DNA for the CDR3: TGTGCCAGCAGCTTGGAACCTCGGATCACTGAAGCTTTCTTT. Amino acids: CASSLEPRITEAFF.